This entry lists 17 T cell receptor beta chains sequenced from one sample in a study of T cell repertoires in cytomegalovirus infection. TCRdb re-called the reads with MiXCR, one entry per CDR3 protein. The data contain 800,000 to 950,000 distinct CDR3 sequences, 32% of them singletons. No cognate antigen is known for these TCRs. Material: cultured CD8+ T cells from PBMCs, obtained from culture after CMV antigen stimulation. These receptors came from a human donor in good health (CMV status not recorded). Some clones in this sample may be carry-over from other donors' samples.

CDR3 region: CASSSADSEGYTF. CDR3 nucleotides: TGTGCCAGCAGCTCCGCAGACTCGGAAGGCTACACCTTC. V usage is TRBV7-9 and J usage is TRBJ1-2; D gene uncertain. This CDR3 contains 13 residues. The V gene's germline CDR1 is SEHNR and CDR2 FQNEAQ (reference sequence). Trimming pared 4 bases from V and 8 bases from J, leaving 14 bases between.

This clonotype has more than one count but fewer than ten. The chain is built from TRBV7-9 and TRBJ2-7; tentative D call: TRBD1 (5 bases). The CDR3 is 12 residues long. V lost 0 bases to trimming and J lost 7 bases, with 7 bases between them. Looked up from germline, CDR1 is SEHNR and CDR2 is FQNEAQ (reference sequence). The CDR3 is CASSLAGAEQYV. The DNA for the CDR3 is TGTGCCAGCAGCTTAGCAGGGGCTGAGCAGTACGTC.

This clonotype was picked up many times. The CDR3 nucleotides are TGTGCCAGCTCGGGACAGAACACTGAAGCTTTCTTT. It is translated as CASSGQNTEAFF. The gene calls are TRBV27 and TRBJ1-1, with D maybe TRBD1 (6 bases). V was trimmed by 8 bases and J by 1 base, leaving 8 bases between them. The CDR3 loop spans 12 amino acids. CDR1 MNHEY and CDR2 SMNVEV come from the germline V gene (reference sequence).

V gene TRBV14 combines with J gene TRBJ1-5, with a tentative D call TRBD1 (6 bases). From germline, CDR1 is SGHDN and CDR2 FVKESK. V was cut by 3 bases and J by 5 bases, with 17 bases left in between. The CDR3 length is 16 residues. CDR3 nucleotides: TGTGCCAGCAGCCACTCGAACGGGGGCGCGCATCAGCCCCAGCATTTT. Its protein product is CASSHSNGGAHQPQHF.

The chain employs TRBV6-5 and TRBJ1-2; D not certain. The CDR3 consists of 15 residues. The ends were cut back, 2 bases at V and 3 bases at J, with 13 bases in the middle. The germline CDR1 and CDR2 sequences are MNHEY and SVGAGI. The CDR3 region is CASSYDIEIYYGYTF. The CDR3 DNA reads TGTGCCAGCAGTTACGACATCGAAATTTACTATGGCTACACCTTC.

The gene calls are TRBV28 and TRBJ2-7; D is unclear. Trimming left V 3 bases short and J 0 bases short, with 12 bases between. Germline assignment: CDR1 MDHEN and CDR2 SYDVKM. The CDR3 loop spans 15 amino acids. Written as DNA, the CDR3 is TGTGCCAGCAGTTTTACCCTACTTAGCTCCTACGAGCAGTACGTC. This sequence encodes CASSFTLLSSYEQYV.

This clonotype was recorded many times. The V and J genes are TRBV27 and TRBJ1-2; D unclear. CDR3 size: 17 residues. V was trimmed by 5 bases and J by 0 bases, leaving 19 bases between them. Germline CDR1 reads MNHEY; CDR2 reads SMNVEV (reference sequence). Here the CDR3 reads CASSKDLPGLANYGYTF. CDR3 DNA: TGTGCCAGCAGTAAAGACCTCCCGGGGTTGGCTAACTATGGCTACACCTTC.

This clonotype was seen more than once but under ten times. The chain uses TRBV27 and TRBJ1-2, with D possibly being TRBD1 (5 bases). The CDR3 is 15 amino acids. Germline values: CDR1 MNHEY, CDR2 SMNVEV (reference sequence). Trimming pared 5 bases from V and 3 bases from J, leaving 16 bases between. In nucleotides, the CDR3 is TGTGCCAGCAGTACATGGGACCGGGAAGACTATGGCTACACCTTC. Its protein is CASSTWDREDYGYTF.

This rearrangement joins TRBV7-8 to TRBJ2-5; 11 bases map to TRBD1. V trimming: 4 bases; J trimming: 5 bases; junction bases outside the gene matches: 12. The CDR3 spans 17 residues. Germline V CDR1 and CDR2: SGHVS, FQNEAQ. CDR3 bases: TGTGCCAGCAGCTCATCCGGGACAGGGGGAAGAGGCGAGACCCAGTACTTC. This codes for CASSSSGTGGRGETQYF.

This clonotype was detected a few times. This chain joins TRBV4-2 and TRBJ2-3; D not certain. Germline assignment: CDR1 LGHNA and CDR2 YNFKEQ. CDR3 length: 15 amino acids. V was clipped by 0 bases and J by 4 bases, with 11 bases between them. Here the CDR3 reads CASSQDTLLPDTQYF. CDR3 sequence (DNA): TGTGCCAGCAGCCAAGATACGCTACTGCCAGATACGCAGTATTTT.

This clonotype was counted at least ten times. The gene calls are TRBV7-6 and TRBJ2-1, with D perhaps matching TRBD2 (6 bases). Trimming removed 2 bases at V and 7 bases at J, with 15 bases between. CDR1 is SGHVS, CDR2 FNYEAQ, per germline. The CDR3 is 15 residues long. The DNA of the CDR3 is TGTGCCAGCAGCTTATCCGGGGAGGTAATGAATGAGCAGTTCTTC. Its translation is CASSLSGEVMNEQFF. The full variable domain, its missing parts supplied by reference TRBV7-6 and TRBJ2-1, is GAGVSQSPRYKVTKRGQDVALRCDPISGHVSLYWYRQALGQGPEFLTYFNYEAQQDKSGLPNDRFSAERPEGSISTLTIQRTEQRDSAMYRCASSLSGEVMNEQFFGPGTRLTVL.

CDR3 sequence: CASMVPRGPTTQYF. The DNA of the CDR3 is TGTGCCAGCATGGTCCCGAGAGGGCCGACGACCCAGTACTTC. The chain joins TRBV6-2 or TRBV6-3 to TRBJ2-5; D possibly corresponds to TRBD2 (5 bases). Germline-derived CDR1 and CDR2 are MNHEY and SVGEGT. V was clipped by 7 bases and J by 7 bases, with 19 bases between them. The CDR3 extends over 14 amino acids.

The genes are TRBV15 and TRBJ2-2; tentatively, D is TRBD1 or TRBD2 (6 bases each). V shed 6 bases and J shed 4 bases, with 15 bases lying between them. The CDR3 consists of 15 residues. Germline V gene sequence: CDR1 LNHNV, CDR2 YYDKDF (reference sequence). CDR3 DNA sequence: TGTGCCACCAGTAGTTACAGGGAGGCCACCGGGGAGCTGTTTTTT. Its translation is CATSSYREATGELFF.

This clonotype was detected many times. CDR3 loop: CASSSPERLGQMTQYF. DNA of the CDR3: TGTGCCAGCAGCAGCCCGGAAAGACTAGGACAAATGACCCAGTACTTC. The chain combines TRBV7-9 with TRBJ2-5; possible D gene TRBD2, 6 bases. CDR1 SEHNR and CDR2 FQNEAQ come from the germline V gene (reference sequence). V lost 5 bases, J lost 7 bases, and 23 bases lay in between. This CDR3 region has 16 residues.

The genes are TRBV12-3 or TRBV12-4 and TRBJ2-1; D is unclear. The germline V and J ends were trimmed by 5 bases and 1 base, with 15 bases remaining between them. This CDR3 contains 16 residues. CDR3: CASSPPVGRSYNEQFF. The CDR3 DNA follows: TGTGCCAGCAGTCCTCCAGTGGGAAGGTCCTACAATGAGCAGTTCTTC.

This clonotype was counted a few times. The rearrangement uses TRBV10-3 and TRBJ1-2, with D possibly matching TRBD1 (5 bases). The CDR3 has 13 amino acids. CDR1 and CDR2 (germline): ENHRY, SYGVKD. The V gene lost 7 bases and the J gene lost 5 bases, with 14 bases spanning the gap. The CDR3 loop reads CAIKVREGYGYTF. DNA for the CDR3: TGTGCCATCAAGGTCAGGGAGGGGTATGGCTACACCTTC.

The chain employs TRBV7-3 and TRBJ2-3, with D possibly matching TRBD2 (6 bases). The V and J ends lost 1 base and 2 bases respectively, with 13 bases between them. Germline V CDR1 and CDR2: SGHTA, FQGTGA. This CDR3 contains 16 residues. The CDR3 loop reads CASSLNGGEITDTQYF. In DNA, the CDR3 is TGTGCCAGCAGCTTAAATGGCGGGGAGATCACAGATACGCAGTATTTT.